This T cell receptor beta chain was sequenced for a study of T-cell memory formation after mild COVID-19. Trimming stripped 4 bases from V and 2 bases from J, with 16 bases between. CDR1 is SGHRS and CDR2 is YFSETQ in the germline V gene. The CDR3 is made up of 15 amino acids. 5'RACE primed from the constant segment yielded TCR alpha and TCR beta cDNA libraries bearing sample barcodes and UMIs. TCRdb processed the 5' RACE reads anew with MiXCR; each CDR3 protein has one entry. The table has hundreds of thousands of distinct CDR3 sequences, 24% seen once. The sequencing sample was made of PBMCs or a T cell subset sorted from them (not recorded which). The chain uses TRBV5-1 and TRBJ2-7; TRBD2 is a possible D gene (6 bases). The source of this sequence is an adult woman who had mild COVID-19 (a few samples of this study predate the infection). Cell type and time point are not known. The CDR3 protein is CASSPGGGAPYEQYF. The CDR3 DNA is TGCGCCAGCAGCCCCGGCGGCGGGGCGCCCTACGAGCAGTACTTC.